The present T cell receptor beta chain was sequenced within a study of shared clonotypes between healthy human individuals. Some clones are missing from TCRdb's copy, which holds only in-frame ones; the method was immunoSEQ multiplex PCR. Among roughly 2.2 million clones listed, over 90% were seen once. The CDR3 covers 14 residues. In germline, CDR1 is SQVTM, CDR2 ANQGSEA. J gave up 4 bases and V 6 bases, and 11 bases lay outside the gene matches. The chain recombines TRBV29-1 with TRBJ1-2; 7 bases line up with TRBD1. This clonotype was obtained from a man in his late teens or twenties in good health. Some clones in this sample may be carry-over from other donors' samples. The sample comprised naive CD4+ T cells from PBMCs. As to subset: CD45RA+ positively selected. CDR3 DNA sequence: TGCAGCGTCACCGCTACAGGGGCGAGCTATGGCTACACCTTC. It encodes CSVTATGASYGYTF.